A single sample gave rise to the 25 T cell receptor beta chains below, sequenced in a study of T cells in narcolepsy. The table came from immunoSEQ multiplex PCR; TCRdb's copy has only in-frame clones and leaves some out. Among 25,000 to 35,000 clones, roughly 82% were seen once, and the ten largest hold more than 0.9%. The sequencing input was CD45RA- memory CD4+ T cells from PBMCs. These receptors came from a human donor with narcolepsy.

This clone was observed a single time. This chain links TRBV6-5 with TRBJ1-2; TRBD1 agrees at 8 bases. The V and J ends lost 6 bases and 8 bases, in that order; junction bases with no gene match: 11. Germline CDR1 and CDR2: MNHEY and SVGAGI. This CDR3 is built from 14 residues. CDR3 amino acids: CASRYMDRDNGYTF. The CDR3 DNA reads TGTGCCAGCAGGTATATGGACAGGGACAACGGCTACACCTTC.

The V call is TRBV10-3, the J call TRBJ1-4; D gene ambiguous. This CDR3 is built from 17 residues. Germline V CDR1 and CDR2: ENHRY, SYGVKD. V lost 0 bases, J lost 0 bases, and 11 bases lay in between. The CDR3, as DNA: TGTGCCATCAGTGAGTCGCCTACAGCCGCAACTAATGAAAAACTGTTTTTT. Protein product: CAISESPTAATNEKLFF.

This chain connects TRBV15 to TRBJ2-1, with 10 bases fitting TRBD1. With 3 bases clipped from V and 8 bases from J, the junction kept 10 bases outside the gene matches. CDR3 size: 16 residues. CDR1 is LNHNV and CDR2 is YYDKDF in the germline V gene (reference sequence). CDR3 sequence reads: CATSSPGTGASYEQFF. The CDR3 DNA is TGTGCCACCAGCAGTCCCGGGACAGGGGCCTCATATGAGCAGTTCTTC.

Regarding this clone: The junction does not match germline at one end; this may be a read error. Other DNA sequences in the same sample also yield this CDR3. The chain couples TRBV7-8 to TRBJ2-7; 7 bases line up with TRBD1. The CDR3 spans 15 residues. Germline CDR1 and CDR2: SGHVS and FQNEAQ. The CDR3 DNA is TGTGCCAGCAGCGCCTCGGGACAGCCAACCTATGAGCAGTACTTC. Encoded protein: CASSASGQPTYEQYF.

For the CDR3, the DNA is TGTGCCAGCAGTGCGCAGGGTATTACGGATACGCAGTATTTT. Its translation is CASSAQGITDTQYF. J is TRBJ2-3 and V is TRBV2; tentatively, D is TRBD1 (5 bases). This CDR3 region has 14 residues. V was shortened by 4 bases and J by 6 bases, with 14 bases between the two germline ends. In germline, CDR1 is SNHLY, CDR2 FYNNEI.

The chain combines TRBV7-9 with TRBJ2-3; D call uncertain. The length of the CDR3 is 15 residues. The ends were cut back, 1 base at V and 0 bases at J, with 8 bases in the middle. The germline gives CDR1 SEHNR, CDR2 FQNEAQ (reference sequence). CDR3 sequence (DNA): TGTGCCAGCAGCTTAGAGTCAGCTAGCACAGATACGCAGTATTTT. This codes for CASSLESASTDTQYF.

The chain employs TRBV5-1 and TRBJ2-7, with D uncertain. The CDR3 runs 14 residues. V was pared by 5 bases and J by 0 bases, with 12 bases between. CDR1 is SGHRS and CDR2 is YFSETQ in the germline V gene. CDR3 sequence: CASRQTLSSYEQYF. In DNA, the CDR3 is TGCGCCAGCAGACAGACTCTCAGCTCCTACGAGCAGTACTTC.

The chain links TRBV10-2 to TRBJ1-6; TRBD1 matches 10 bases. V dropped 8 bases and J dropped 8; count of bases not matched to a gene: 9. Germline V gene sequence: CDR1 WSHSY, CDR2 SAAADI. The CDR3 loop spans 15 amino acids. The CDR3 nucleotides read TGCGCCAGCGGATGGGTAGGGACAGGGGATTCACCCCTCCACTTT. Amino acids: CASGWVGTGDSPLHF.

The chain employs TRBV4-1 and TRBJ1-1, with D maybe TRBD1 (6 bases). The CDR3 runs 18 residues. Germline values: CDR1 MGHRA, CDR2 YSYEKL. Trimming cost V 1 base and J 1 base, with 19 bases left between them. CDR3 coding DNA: TGCGCCAGCAGCCAAGCTTTAGTTATACAGGGAAGGAACACTGAAGCTTTCTTT. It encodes CASSQALVIQGRNTEAFF.

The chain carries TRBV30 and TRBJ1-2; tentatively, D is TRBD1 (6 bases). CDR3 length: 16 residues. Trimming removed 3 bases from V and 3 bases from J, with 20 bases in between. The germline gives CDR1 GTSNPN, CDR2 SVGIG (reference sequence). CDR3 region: CAWSPGGMRGDYGYTF. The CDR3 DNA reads TGTGCCTGGAGCCCGGGGGGCATGAGAGGGGACTATGGCTACACCTTC.

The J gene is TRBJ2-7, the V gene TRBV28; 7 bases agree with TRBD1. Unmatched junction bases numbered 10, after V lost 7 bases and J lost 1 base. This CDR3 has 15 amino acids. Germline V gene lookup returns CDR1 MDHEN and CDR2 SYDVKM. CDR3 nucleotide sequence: TGTGCCAGCATTACTCCGGGACAGCCATCCTACGAGCAGTACTTC. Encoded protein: CASITPGQPSYEQYF.

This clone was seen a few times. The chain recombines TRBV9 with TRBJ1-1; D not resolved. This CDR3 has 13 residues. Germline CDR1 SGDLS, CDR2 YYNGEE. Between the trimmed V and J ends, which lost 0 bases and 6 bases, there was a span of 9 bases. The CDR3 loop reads CASSVDTRSEAFF. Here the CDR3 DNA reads TGTGCCAGCAGCGTAGACACCCGGTCTGAAGCTTTCTTT.

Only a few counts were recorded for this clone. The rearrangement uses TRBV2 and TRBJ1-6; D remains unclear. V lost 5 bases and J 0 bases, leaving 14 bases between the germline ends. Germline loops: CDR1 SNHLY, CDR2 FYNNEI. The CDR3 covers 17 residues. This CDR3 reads CASSIDWRSSYNSPLHF. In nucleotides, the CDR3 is TGTGCCAGCAGTATTGACTGGAGAAGCTCCTATAATTCACCCCTCCACTTT.

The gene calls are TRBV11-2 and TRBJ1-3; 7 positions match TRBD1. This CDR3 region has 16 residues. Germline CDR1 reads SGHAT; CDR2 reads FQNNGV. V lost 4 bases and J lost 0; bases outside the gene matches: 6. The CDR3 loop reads CASSSGQVTSGNTIYF. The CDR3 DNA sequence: TGTGCCAGCAGCTCTGGACAGGTTACCTCTGGAAACACCATATATTTT.

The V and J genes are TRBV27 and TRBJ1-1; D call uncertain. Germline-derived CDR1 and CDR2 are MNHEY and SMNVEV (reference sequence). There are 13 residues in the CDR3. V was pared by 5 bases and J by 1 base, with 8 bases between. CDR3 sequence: CASSTPGNTEAFF. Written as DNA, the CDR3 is TGTGCCAGCAGTACCCCGGGGAACACTGAAGCTTTCTTT.

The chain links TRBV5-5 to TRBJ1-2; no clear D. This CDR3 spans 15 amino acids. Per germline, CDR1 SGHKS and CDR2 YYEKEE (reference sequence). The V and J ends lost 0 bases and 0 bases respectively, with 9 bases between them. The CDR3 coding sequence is TGTGCCAGCAGCTTGGGCCGGCTAACTAACTATGGCTACACCTTC. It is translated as CASSLGRLTNYGYTF.

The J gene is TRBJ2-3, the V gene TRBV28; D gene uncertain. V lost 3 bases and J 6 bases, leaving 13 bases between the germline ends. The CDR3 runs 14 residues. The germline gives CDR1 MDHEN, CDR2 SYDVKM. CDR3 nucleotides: TGTGCCAGCAGTTTGGGCGGCCCCTGGGATACGCAGTATTTT. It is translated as CASSLGGPWDTQYF.

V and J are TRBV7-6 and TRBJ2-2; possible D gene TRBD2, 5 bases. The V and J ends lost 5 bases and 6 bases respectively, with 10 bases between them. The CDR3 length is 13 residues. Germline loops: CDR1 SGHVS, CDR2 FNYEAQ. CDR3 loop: CASSRPGSGELFF. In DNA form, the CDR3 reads TGTGCCAGCAGCCGCCCGGGGTCCGGGGAGCTGTTTTTT.

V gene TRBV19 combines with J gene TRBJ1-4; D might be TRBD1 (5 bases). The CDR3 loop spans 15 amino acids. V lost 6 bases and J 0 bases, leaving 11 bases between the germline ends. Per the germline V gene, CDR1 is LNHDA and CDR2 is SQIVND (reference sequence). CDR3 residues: CASSFRGATNEKLFF. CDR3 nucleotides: TGTGCCAGTAGCTTCCGGGGCGCAACTAATGAAAAACTGTTTTTT.

The CDR3 sequence is CASSENRETQYF. The CDR3 nucleotides read TGTGCCAGCAGCGAAAACAGGGAAACCCAGTACTTC. The V and J genes are TRBV9 and TRBJ2-5; D might be TRBD1 (6 bases). The CDR3 runs to 12 residues. V shed 3 bases and J shed 8 bases, with 11 bases lying between them. Germline V gene data show CDR1 as SGDLS and CDR2 as YYNGEE. Combining the CDR3 with reference TRBV9 and TRBJ2-5 gives the whole variable domain DSGVTQTPKHLITATGQRVTLRCSPRSGDLSVYWYQQSLDQGLQFLIQYYNGEERAKGNILERFSAQQFPDLHSELNLSSLELGDSALYFCASSENRETQYFGPGTRLLVL.

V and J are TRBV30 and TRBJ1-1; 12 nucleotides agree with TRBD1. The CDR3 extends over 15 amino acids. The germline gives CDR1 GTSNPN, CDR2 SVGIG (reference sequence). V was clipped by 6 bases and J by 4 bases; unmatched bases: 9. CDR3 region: CACTGTGGAVTEAFF. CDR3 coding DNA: TGTGCCTGTACCGGGACAGGGGGCGCGGTCACTGAAGCTTTCTTT.

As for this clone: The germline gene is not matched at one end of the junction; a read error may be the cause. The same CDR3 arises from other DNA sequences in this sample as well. CDR3 DNA sequence: TGTGCCAGCAGCAACCTAGCGGGAGGGGATAAGGATACACAGTATTTT. It encodes CASSNLAGGDKDTQYF. The chain recombines TRBV28 with TRBJ2-3; 12 bases fit TRBD2. Germline V gene data show CDR1 as MDHEN and CDR2 as SYDVKM. This CDR3 contains 16 residues. Drawing the rest from reference TRBV28 and TRBJ2-3, the complete variable domain is DVKVTQSSRYLVKRTGEKVFLECVQDMDHENMFWYRQDPGLGLRLIYFSYDVKMKEKGDIPEGYSVSREKKERFSLILESASTNQTSMYLCASSNLAGGDKDTQYFGPGTRLTVL.

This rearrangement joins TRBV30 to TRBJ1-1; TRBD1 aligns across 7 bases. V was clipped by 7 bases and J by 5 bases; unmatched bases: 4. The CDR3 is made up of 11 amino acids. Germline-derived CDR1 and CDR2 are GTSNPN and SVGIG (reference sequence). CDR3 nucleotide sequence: TGTGCCTTCCACAGGGGAACTGAAGCTTTCTTT. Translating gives CAFHRGTEAFF.

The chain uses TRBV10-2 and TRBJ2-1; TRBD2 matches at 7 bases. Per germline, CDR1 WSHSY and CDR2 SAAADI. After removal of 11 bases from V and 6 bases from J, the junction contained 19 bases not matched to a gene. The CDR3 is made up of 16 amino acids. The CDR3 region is CAVRPDTSAASNEQFF. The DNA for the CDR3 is TGCGCCGTAAGACCCGATACTAGCGCCGCAAGCAATGAGCAGTTCTTC.

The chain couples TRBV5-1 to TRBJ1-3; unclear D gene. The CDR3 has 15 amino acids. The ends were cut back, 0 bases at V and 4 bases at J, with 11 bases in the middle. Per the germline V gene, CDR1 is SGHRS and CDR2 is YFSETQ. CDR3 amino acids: CASSLAPAEGNTIYF. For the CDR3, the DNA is TGCGCCAGCAGCTTGGCCCCAGCCGAAGGAAACACCATATATTTT.